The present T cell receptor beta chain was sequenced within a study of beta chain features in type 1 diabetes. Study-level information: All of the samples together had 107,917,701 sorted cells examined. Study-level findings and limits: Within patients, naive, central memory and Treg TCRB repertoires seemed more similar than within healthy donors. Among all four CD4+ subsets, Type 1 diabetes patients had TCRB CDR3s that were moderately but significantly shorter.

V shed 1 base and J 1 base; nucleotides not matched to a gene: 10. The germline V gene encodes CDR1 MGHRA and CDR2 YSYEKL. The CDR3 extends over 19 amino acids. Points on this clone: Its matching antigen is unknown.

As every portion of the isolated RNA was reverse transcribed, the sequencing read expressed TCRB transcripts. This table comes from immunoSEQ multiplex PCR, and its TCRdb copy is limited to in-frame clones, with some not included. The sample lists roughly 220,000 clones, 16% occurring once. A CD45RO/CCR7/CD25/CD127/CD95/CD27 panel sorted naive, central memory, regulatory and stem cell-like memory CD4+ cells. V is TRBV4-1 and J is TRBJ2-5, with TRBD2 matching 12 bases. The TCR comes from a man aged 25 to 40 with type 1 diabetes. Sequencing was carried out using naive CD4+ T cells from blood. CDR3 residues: CASSQAATSGRSVQETQYF. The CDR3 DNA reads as TGCGCCAGCAGCCAAGCGGCGACTAGCGGGAGATCCGTCCAAGAGACCCAGTACTTC.